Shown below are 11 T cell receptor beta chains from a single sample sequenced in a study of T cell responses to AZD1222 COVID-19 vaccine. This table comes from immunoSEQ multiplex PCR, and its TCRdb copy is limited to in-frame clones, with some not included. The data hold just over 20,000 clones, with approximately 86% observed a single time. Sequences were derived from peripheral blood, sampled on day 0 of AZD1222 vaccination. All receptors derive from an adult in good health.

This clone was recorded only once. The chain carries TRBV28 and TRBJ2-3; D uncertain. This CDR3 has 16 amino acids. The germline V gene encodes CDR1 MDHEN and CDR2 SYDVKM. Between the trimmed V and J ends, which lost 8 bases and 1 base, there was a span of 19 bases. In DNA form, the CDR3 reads TGTGCCAGCTTACCCTGGGTAGTCGCTGGCACAGATACGCAGTATTTT. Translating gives CASLPWVVAGTDTQYF.

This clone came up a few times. The CDR3 region has the DNA TGTGCCAGCAGTCCAAATGGCAGAGCTAACTATGGCTACACCTTC. This codes for CASSPNGRANYGYTF. The J gene is TRBJ1-2, the V gene TRBV25-1; D not certain. The germline V and J ends were trimmed by 5 bases and 0 bases, with 13 bases remaining between them. The CDR3 covers 15 residues. From germline, CDR1 is MGHDK and CDR2 SYGVNS.

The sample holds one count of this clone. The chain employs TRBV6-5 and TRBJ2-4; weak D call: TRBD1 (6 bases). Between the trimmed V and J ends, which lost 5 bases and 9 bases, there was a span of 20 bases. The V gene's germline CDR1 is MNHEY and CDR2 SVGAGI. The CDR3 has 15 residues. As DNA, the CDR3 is TGTGCCAGCAGTCCCGGGCCAGGGGCGTGGGGCATTCAGTACTTC. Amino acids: CASSPGPGAWGIQYF.

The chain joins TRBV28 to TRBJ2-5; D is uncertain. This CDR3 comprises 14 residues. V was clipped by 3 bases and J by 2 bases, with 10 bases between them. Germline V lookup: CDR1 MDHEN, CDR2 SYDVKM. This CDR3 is CASSFDPVQETQYF. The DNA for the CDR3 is TGTGCCAGCAGTTTTGATCCAGTACAAGAGACCCAGTACTTC.

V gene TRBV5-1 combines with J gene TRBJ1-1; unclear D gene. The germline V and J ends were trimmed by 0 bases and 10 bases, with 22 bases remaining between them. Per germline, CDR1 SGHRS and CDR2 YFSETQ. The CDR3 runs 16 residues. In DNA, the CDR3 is TGCGCCAGCAGCTTGGACGGCCATGTATCGTTAATACCAGCTTTCTTT. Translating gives CASSLDGHVSLIPAFF.

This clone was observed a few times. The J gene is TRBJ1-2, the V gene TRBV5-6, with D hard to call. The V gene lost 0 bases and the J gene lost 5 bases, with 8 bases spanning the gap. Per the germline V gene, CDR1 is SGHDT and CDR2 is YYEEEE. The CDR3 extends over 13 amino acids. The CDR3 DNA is TGTGCCAGCAGCTTGGACCGGAGGTATGGCTACACCTTC. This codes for CASSLDRRYGYTF.

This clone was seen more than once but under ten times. The CDR3 here is CASRVREEQPQHF. DNA for the CDR3: TGTGCCAGCAGAGTCAGGGAGGAACAGCCCCAGCATTTT. The chain recombines TRBV28 with TRBJ1-5; perhaps TRBD1 as D (5 bases). Trimming left V 6 bases short and J 7 bases short, with 13 bases between. The CDR3 loop spans 13 amino acids. Looked up from germline, CDR1 is MDHEN and CDR2 is SYDVKM.

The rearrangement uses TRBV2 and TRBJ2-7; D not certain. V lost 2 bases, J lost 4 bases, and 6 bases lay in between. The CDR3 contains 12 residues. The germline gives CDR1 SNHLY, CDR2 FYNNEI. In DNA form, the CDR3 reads TGTGCCAGCAGTGAAAGTGTGTACGAGCAGTACTTC. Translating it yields CASSESVYEQYF.

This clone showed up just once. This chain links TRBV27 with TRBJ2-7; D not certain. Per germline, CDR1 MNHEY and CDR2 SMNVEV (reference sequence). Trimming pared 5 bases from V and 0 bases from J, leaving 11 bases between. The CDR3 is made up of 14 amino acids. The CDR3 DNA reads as TGTGCCAGCAGTAGAAGCCTAAGCTCCTACGAGCAGTACTTC. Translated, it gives CASSRSLSSYEQYF.

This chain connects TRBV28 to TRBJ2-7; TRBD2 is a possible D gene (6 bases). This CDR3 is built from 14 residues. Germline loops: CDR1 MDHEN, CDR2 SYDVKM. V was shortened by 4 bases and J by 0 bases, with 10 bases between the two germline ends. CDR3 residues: CASSWRGASYEQYF. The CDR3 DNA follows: TGTGCCAGCAGTTGGCGGGGCGCCTCCTACGAGCAGTACTTC.

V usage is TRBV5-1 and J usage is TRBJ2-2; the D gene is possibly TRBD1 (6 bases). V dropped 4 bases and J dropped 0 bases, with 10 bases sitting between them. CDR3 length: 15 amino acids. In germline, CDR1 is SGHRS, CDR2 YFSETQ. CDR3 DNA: TGCGCCAGCAGCCCTGACAGGCCGAACACCGGGGAGCTGTTTTTT. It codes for CASSPDRPNTGELFF.